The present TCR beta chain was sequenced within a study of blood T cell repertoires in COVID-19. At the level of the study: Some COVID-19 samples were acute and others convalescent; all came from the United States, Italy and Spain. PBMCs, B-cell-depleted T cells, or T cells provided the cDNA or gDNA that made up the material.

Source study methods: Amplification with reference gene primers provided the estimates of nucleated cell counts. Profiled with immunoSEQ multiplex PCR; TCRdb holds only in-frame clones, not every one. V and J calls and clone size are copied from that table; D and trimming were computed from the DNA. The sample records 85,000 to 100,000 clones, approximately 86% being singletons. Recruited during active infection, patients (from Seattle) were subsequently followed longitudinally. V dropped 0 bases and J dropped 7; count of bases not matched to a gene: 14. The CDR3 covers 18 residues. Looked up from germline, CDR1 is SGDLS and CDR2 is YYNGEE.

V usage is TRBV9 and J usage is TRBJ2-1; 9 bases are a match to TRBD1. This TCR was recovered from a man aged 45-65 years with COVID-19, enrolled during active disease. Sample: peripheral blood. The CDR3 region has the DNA TGTGCCAGCAGCGTAGGCCCCCCTGTGACAGGGGGGAGGAATGAGCAGTTCTTC. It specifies CASSVGPPVTGGRNEQFF.